These 18 T cell receptor beta chains share one sample of origin, sequenced in a study of vaccination and CD4 T cells after COVID-19. Treatment in this sample: 10-day PBMC culture with coronavirus spike peptide pools or control peptides (ViraFEST assay). For these TCRs, the target antigens are not known. With the Oncomine TCR Beta short-read assay, DNA from cultured CD4+ T cells was sequenced. TCRdb itself ran the PCR reads through MiXCR, one entry per CDR3 protein. Of roughly 13,000 distinct CDR3 sequences in the sample, about 60% are singletons; the top ten hold more than 5%. Sample: CD4+ T cells from blood, cultured in vitro. The receptor source for this set is a human donor who had recovered from COVID-19.

This clonotype has only a few counts. The V call is TRBV11-2, the J call TRBJ2-7; D not certain. Deletions cut 5 bases from V and 0 bases from J, with 11 bases between. The CDR3 contains 14 residues. The germline V gene has CDR1 SGHAT and CDR2 FQNNGV. The CDR3 region has the DNA TGTGCCAGCAGCCTTTCTCGAGCCTCCTACGAGCAGTACTTC. Protein product: CASSLSRASYEQYF. The full variable domain, its missing parts supplied by reference TRBV11-2 and TRBJ2-7, is EAGVAQSPRYKIIEKRQSVAFWCNPISGHATLYWYQQILGQGPKLLIQFQNNGVVDDSQLPKDRFSAERLKGVDSTLKIQPAKLEDSAVYLCASSLSRASYEQYFGPGTRLTVT.

This clonotype was seen a handful of times. V is TRBV20-1 and J is TRBJ2-3; D is perhaps TRBD2 (6 bases). V was pared by 1 base and J by 1 base, with 6 bases between. The germline V gene encodes CDR1 DFQATT and CDR2 SNEGSKA (reference sequence). The CDR3 extends over 13 amino acids. The CDR3, as DNA: TGCAGTGCTAGAGGACTAGGCACAGATACGCAGTATTTT. Its translation is CSARGLGTDTQYF.

The J gene is TRBJ2-1, the V gene TRBV6-1, with 9 positions matching TRBD2. J was trimmed by 9 bases and V by 6 bases; bases with no gene match: 12. Looked up from germline, CDR1 is MNHNS and CDR2 is SASEGT. The CDR3 contains 15 residues. CDR3 nucleotides: TGTGCCAGCAGGGTTCTGACTAGCGGACGCGGTGAGCAGTTCTTC. Protein: CASRVLTSGRGEQFF.

The CDR3 nucleotides are TGTGCCAGCAGCCTCCGCATGGGGAATGTCGGGGCTTACAATGAGCAGTTCTTC. This codes for CASSLRMGNVGAYNEQFF. The rearrangement joins TRBV7-9 to TRBJ2-1, with D perhaps given as TRBD1 or TRBD2 (5 bases each). With 5 bases removed from V and 4 bases from J, the gap between germline ends came to 24 bases. CDR3 length: 18 residues. The germline CDR1 and CDR2 sequences are SEHNR and FQNEAQ (reference sequence).

The genes are TRBV19 and TRBJ2-7, with 11 bases aligning to TRBD1. Trimming took 5 bases from V and 5 from J; bases not matched to a gene: 2. This CDR3 contains 13 residues. Looked up from germline, CDR1 is LNHDA and CDR2 is SQIVND (reference sequence). In DNA form, the CDR3 reads TGTGCCAGTAGTGGACAGGGGGCCCACGAGCAGTACTTC. It encodes CASSGQGAHEQYF.

The CDR3 nucleotides read TGTGCCATCAGTGGACGGGGCAGAGTATCCACCATATATTTT. Encoded protein: CAISGRGRVSTIYF. The rearrangement joins TRBV10-3 to TRBJ1-3; D perhaps matches TRBD1 (5 bases). The CDR3 has 14 residues. Trimming left V 4 bases short and J 9 bases short, with 16 bases between. Per the germline V gene, CDR1 is ENHRY and CDR2 is SYGVKD.

This clonotype was seen a single time. This rearrangement joins TRBV12-3 or TRBV12-4 to TRBJ1-1, with TRBD1 matching 12 bases. The ends lost 4 bases at V and 11 bases at J; junction bases unmatched: 11. This CDR3 comprises 15 residues. Here the CDR3 DNA reads TGTGCCAGCAGTTCCCCGGGACAGGGGGCTCTCTACGCTTTCTTT. It is translated as CASSSPGQGALYAFF.

The chain employs TRBV2 and TRBJ1-2, with 8 bases fitting TRBD1. Trimming removed 7 bases from V and 4 bases from J; junction bases left unmatched: 5. This CDR3 is 13 amino acids long. Germline CDR1 and CDR2: SNHLY and FYNNEI. CDR3 nucleotides: TGTGCCAGCAAGGGACAGGAAAGCTATGGCTACACCTTC. Its protein product is CASKGQESYGYTF. Combining the CDR3 with reference TRBV2 and TRBJ1-2 gives the whole variable domain EPEVTQTPSHQVTQMGQEVILRCVPISNHLYFYWYRQILGQKVEFLVSFYNNEISEKSEIFDDQFSVERPDGSNFTLKIRSTKLEDSAMYFCASKGQESYGYTFGSGTRLTVV.

V gene TRBV12-3 or TRBV12-4 combines with J gene TRBJ1-1; D ambiguous. The CDR3 runs 14 residues. V gave up 6 bases and J gave up 0 bases, with 11 bases separating them. The CDR3 region has the DNA TGTGCCAGCAGGGTGGACGGAATGAACACTGAAGCTTTCTTT. This gives the protein CASRVDGMNTEAFF.

This clonotype has more than one count but fewer than ten. The rearrangement joins TRBV15 to TRBJ1-2; D might be TRBD1 (5 bases). The CDR3 sequence is 13 residues long. Germline V gene data show CDR1 as LNHNV and CDR2 as YYDKDF (reference sequence). Trimming took 1 base from V and 3 from J, leaving 6 bases between them. The CDR3 loop reads CATSRVGDYGYTF. CDR3 bases: TGTGCCACCAGCAGAGTGGGGGACTATGGCTACACCTTC.

In nucleotides, the CDR3 is TGTGCCAGCAGCTTAGTTGCGGGAGGGCCCCAAGAGACCCAGTACTTC. It is translated as CASSLVAGGPQETQYF. The chain joins TRBV11-3 to TRBJ2-5, with 9 bases that match TRBD2. Germline V gene sequence: CDR1 SGHNT, CDR2 YENEEA. Trimming at V came to 1 base and at J to 1 base, leaving 4 bases not matched to a gene. This CDR3 is built from 16 residues.

The chain combines TRBV19 with TRBJ1-2; D is uncertain. V was cut by 7 bases and J by 7 bases, with 19 bases left in between. The germline gives CDR1 LNHDA, CDR2 SQIVND (reference sequence). The CDR3 length is 14 residues. The CDR3 region is CASTLDSDGCGYTF. The CDR3 nucleotides read TGTGCCAGTACCCTAGATTCGGACGGCTGTGGCTACACCTTC.

The DNA for the CDR3 is TGTGCCACCAGCAGAGCCGGCCCGGGGACTGAAGCTTTCTTT. Protein product: CATSRAGPGTEAFF. V gene TRBV15 combines with J gene TRBJ1-1; D call uncertain. CDR1 and CDR2 (germline): LNHNV, YYDKDF (reference sequence). V was shortened by 1 base and J by 5 bases, with 11 bases between the two germline ends. The CDR3 has 14 amino acids.

The chain recombines TRBV28 with TRBJ1-1; TRBD1 might be the D (6 bases). Germline CDR1 is MDHEN and CDR2 is SYDVKM. Deletions cut 6 bases from V and 6 bases from J, with 11 bases between. The CDR3 spans 12 residues. The CDR3: CASSREGAEAFF. DNA for the CDR3: TGTGCCAGCAGCCGAGAGGGGGCTGAAGCTTTCTTT.

The rearrangement links TRBV20-1 to TRBJ2-1; D perhaps matches TRBD2 (5 bases). The length of the CDR3 is 15 residues. The germline V gene has CDR1 DFQATT and CDR2 SNEGSKA (reference sequence). The ends were cut back, 6 bases at V and 2 bases at J, with 17 bases in the middle. In DNA form, the CDR3 reads TGCAGTGCCTTAAGGACTGGCTTTGCCTACAATGAGCAGTTCTTC. Translation: CSALRTGFAYNEQFF.

The chain joins TRBV19 to TRBJ1-2; TRBD1 matches at 7 bases. CDR3 size: 13 residues. The germline CDR1 and CDR2 sequences are LNHDA and SQIVND (reference sequence). The J segment lost 8 bases and the V segment lost 5 bases, leaving 8 bases of the junction unmatched. The CDR3 loop reads CASSQNRGEGYTF. The DNA for the CDR3 is TGTGCCAGTAGTCAAAACAGGGGCGAGGGCTACACCTTC.

This clonotype was picked up a small number of times. The chain carries TRBV30 and TRBJ1-5, with a possible D match to TRBD1 (5 bases). V lost 5 bases, J lost 5 bases, and 16 bases lay in between. Germline loops: CDR1 GTSNPN, CDR2 SVGIG (reference sequence). This CDR3 comprises 14 residues. In nucleotides, the CDR3 is TGTGCCTGGGCTCTGGGGGGGAGGTATCAGCCCCAGCATTTT. It yields the protein CAWALGGRYQPQHF. Combining the CDR3 with reference TRBV30 and TRBJ1-5 gives the whole variable domain SQTIHQWPATLVQPVGSPLSLECTVEGTSNPNLYWYRQAAGRGLQLLFYSVGIGQISSEVPQNLSASRPQDRQFILSSKKLLLSDSGFYLCAWALGGRYQPQHFGDGTRLSIL.

The genes are TRBV6-5 and TRBJ1-1, with D maybe TRBD1 (5 bases). The V gene's germline CDR1 is MNHEY and CDR2 SVGAGI. The CDR3 loop spans 14 amino acids. V was shortened by 1 base and J by 7 bases, with 13 bases between the two germline ends. CDR3 region: CASSYWLGAHEAFF. Written as DNA, the CDR3 is TGTGCCAGCAGTTACTGGCTCGGGGCTCATGAAGCTTTCTTT.